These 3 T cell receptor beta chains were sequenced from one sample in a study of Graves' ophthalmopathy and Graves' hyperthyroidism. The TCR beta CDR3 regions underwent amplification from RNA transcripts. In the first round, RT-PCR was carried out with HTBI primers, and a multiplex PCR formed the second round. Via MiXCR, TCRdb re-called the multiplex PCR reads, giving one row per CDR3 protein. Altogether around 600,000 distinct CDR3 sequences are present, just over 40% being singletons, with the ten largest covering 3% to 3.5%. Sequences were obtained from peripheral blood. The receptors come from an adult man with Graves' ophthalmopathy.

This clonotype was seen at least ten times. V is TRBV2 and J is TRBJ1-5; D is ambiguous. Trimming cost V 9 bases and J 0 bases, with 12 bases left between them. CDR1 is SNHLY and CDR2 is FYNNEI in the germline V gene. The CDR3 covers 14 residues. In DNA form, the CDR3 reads TGTGCCAGTGGGGATTGGGGTAGCAATCAGCCCCAGCATTTT. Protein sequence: CASGDWGSNQPQHF.

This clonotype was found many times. CDR3 amino acids: CASSLAGGFSYEQYF. The CDR3 DNA reads TGTGCCAGCAGCTTGGCGGGGGGCTTCTCCTACGAGCAGTACTTC. The chain is built from TRBV7-2 and TRBJ2-7; 8 bases line up with TRBD2. CDR1 and CDR2 from the germline V gene are SGHTA and FQGNSA. Trimming cost V 3 bases and J 0 bases; bases outside gene matches: 4. The CDR3 extends over 15 amino acids.

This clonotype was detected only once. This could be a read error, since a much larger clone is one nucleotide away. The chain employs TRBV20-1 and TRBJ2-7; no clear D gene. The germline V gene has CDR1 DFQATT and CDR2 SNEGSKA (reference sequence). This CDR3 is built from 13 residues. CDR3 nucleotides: TGCAGTGCTAGGGTCACGACCAACTACGAGCGGTACTTC. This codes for CSARVTTNYERYF.